This T cell receptor (beta chain) derives from a study of blood T cell repertoires in COVID-19 (dated by TCRdb to about 2020). Notes on the research overall: Collaborator samples came from the United States, Italy and Spain and covered acute and convalescent phases of COVID-19. The samples were drawn from two sources: the first 160 participants of the ongoing ImmuneRACE study, and fewer than 1,500 subjects contributed by 6 global collaborators. Where available, HLA class I and class II types were obtained from metadata supplied by the sample provider rather than from assay-based typing. The repertoires were released in a freely available public database meant as a resource for research on the immune response to SARS-CoV-2. The material from the prospective study consisted of cDNA or gDNA derived from T cells, B-cell-depleted T cells, or PBMCs. The sample metadata nearly always contained a de-identified subject ID, COVID-19 status, age in years and sex. Deeply sampled blood TCRbeta repertoires from subjects exposed to, actively infected with, or recovered from COVID-19 were included in the dataset.

The immunoSEQ Assay, a bias-controlled multiplex PCR, was used to amplify TCRbeta CDR3 regions from genomic DNA. The authors' analysis ran thus. The number of nucleated cells in each sample was estimated by amplification of reference gene primers within the assay. Sequence reads were collapsed and filtered to measure the absolute abundance of every unique TCRbeta CDR3 rearrangement. For each sample, productive Simpson clonality was calculated as the square root of Simpson's diversity index across productive rearrangements. TCRdb re-hosts the immuneACCESS table, in-frame sequences only. Its copies lack some clones; in the studies checked, an unresolved V gene accounts for under half of them, and the cause for the rest is not known. V and J calls and clone size are copied from that table; D and trimming were computed from the DNA. This sample has approximately 360,000 clones in its table, and around 83% of those were observed once. The ten top clones hold less than 6% of the sample.

As concerns this clone: Its antigen has not been determined. No quality values exist for individual bases; no much larger clone is one base distant.

General conclusions and limits of the study: The quantity of clinical and demographic metadata differed by source and by participant and was supplied without curation.

The V and J ends are trimmed by 2 bases and 8 bases, leaving 15 bases between them. According to the germline V gene, CDR1 reads MNHEY and CDR2 reads SVGAGI. There are 15 amino acids in the CDR3, from cysteine to phenylalanine inclusive. The CDR3 DNA has 45 bases and is translated from base 1. Enrolling through a virtual design, the prospective study's participants ranged in age from roughly 18 to 89 years and lived across 20 to 25 United States geographic areas. In the prospective study, cohorts were assigned on the basis of participant-reported clinical history obtained from a screening survey and a study questionnaire. For ImmuneRACE Cohort 3, a participant was defined as recovered based on two consecutive negative NP/OP PCR tests, clearance by a healthcare professional, or resolution of symptoms. Each participant in the prospective study had whole blood, serum and a nasopharyngeal or oropharyngeal swab collected by mobile phlebotomists. Additional blood draws and questionnaires over an approximately 2-month period could optionally be provided by prospective study participants. Prospective study blood samples were shipped either frozen or at room temperature before DNA extraction.

The sample consisted of PBMCs or T cells enriched from blood (not recorded which). The chain joins TRBV6-5 to TRBJ1-4; the D segment could be TRBD1, given 5 matching bases. The sequence derives from a woman aged 45-65 years who had recovered from COVID-19. In nucleotides, the sequence is TGTGCCAGCAGTTACGGCGGCAGGGTGGAGGAAAAACTGTTTTTT. Its coded protein is CASSYGGRVEEKLFF.